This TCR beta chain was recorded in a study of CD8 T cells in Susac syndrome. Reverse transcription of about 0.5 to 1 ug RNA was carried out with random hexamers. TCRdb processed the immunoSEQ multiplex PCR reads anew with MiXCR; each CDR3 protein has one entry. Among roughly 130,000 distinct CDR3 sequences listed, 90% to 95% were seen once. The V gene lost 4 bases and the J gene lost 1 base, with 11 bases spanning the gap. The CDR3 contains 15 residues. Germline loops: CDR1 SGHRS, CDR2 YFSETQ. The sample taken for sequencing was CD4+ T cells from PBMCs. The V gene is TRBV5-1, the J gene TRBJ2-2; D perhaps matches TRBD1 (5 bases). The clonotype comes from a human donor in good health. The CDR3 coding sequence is TGCGCCAGCAGCCAGGGATCTCGGAACACCGGGGAGCTGTTTTTT. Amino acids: CASSQGSRNTGELFF.